This T cell receptor beta chain appears in the sequencing data of a study of blood T cells in healthy people across ages. The authors ran a second PCR of about 6 to 11 cycles using a sample-barcoded 5' primer and a J-beta primer mix. A single record per CDR3 protein comes from TCRdb applying MiXCR to the 5' RACE reads. The data contain 650,000 to 1,000,000 distinct CDR3 sequences, under 40% of them singletons. A minimum of 7 million PBMCs was isolated per sample. No fewer than 5.5 micrograms of total RNA were isolated from every sample. Study outcomes and limitations: In these data, TCR beta diversity tracked strongly with naive T cell percentage. Possibly confounding the expanded clonotype changes was the fact that donor CMV status was unknown.

This clonotype occurred a few times. Its antigen remains unidentified. Germline values: CDR1 KGHDR, CDR2 SFDVKD. CDR3 length: 15 residues. Trimming pared 2 bases from V and 4 bases from J, leaving 12 bases between. This sequence originates from a man between 18 and 29 years old in good health. The V gene is TRBV24-1, the J gene TRBJ2-3; D possibly corresponds to TRBD2 (5 bases). Input material: blood. In nucleotides, the CDR3 is TGTGCCACCAGTGATTACCGGGGTAGGGCAGATACGCAGTATTTT. Translation: CATSDYRGRADTQYF.